The 25 T cell receptor beta chains presented below share a single source sample, sequenced in a study of T cells in Graves' hyperthyroidism and ophthalmopathy. TCR beta CDR3 regions were amplified from RNA. When the TCR CDR3 underwent first-round RT-PCR, the HTBI primer set was used. TCRdb reanalysed the multiplex PCR reads using MiXCR and keeps one entry per CDR3 protein. Of 600,000 or so distinct CDR3 sequences in the sample, 13% to 15% are singletons; the top ten hold roughly 6.9%. Sequencing was performed on blood. The receptors come from a woman between 18 and 30 years old with Graves' ophthalmopathy.

This clonotype was detected many times. This chain uses TRBV6-2 or TRBV6-3 with TRBJ2-7; TRBD1 is a possible D gene (6 bases). V was cut by 0 bases and J by 2 bases, with 20 bases left in between. CDR3 size: 18 residues. Germline assignment: CDR1 MNHEY and CDR2 SVGEGT. The CDR3 sequence is CASSYSMGTGHSTYEQYF. Here the CDR3 DNA reads TGTGCCAGCAGTTACTCGATGGGTACGGGACACTCCACCTACGAGCAGTACTTC.

This clonotype appeared many times. V and J are TRBV7-3 and TRBJ1-2, with no clear D. Germline V gene sequence: CDR1 SGHTA, CDR2 FQGTGA. This CDR3 spans 15 amino acids. V was shortened by 5 bases and J by 2 bases, with 15 bases between the two germline ends. CDR3 in amino acids: CASSPGPPSNYGYTF. The CDR3 DNA follows: TGTGCCAGCAGCCCCGGGCCACCTTCGAACTATGGCTACACCTTC. Variable domain in full (rest from reference TRBV7-3 and TRBJ1-2): GAGVSQTPSNKVTEKGKYVELRCDPISGHTALYWYRQSLGQGPEFLIYFQGTGAADDSGLPNDRFFAVRPEGSVSTLKIQRTERGDSAVYLCASSPGPPSNYGYTFGSGTRLTVV.

The sample holds many counts of this clonotype. J is TRBJ2-7 and V is TRBV18; the match to TRBD2 covers 8 bases. Germline CDR1 and CDR2: KGHSH and LQKENI. CDR3 length: 14 amino acids. The ends lost 1 base at V and 5 bases at J; junction bases unmatched: 4. CDR3 sequence (DNA): TGTGCCAGCTCACCACTAGCGGGAATGGACGAGCAGTACTTC. Its translation is CASSPLAGMDEQYF.

CDR3 in amino acids: CASVASSGNTIYF. The CDR3 bases are TGTGCCAGTGTGGCGTCCTCTGGAAACACCATATATTTT. V gene TRBV2 combines with J gene TRBJ1-3; D unresolved. CDR1 and CDR2 (germline): SNHLY, FYNNEI. V dropped 9 bases and J dropped 0 bases, with 9 bases sitting between them. CDR3 length: 13 amino acids.

The chain has TRBV7-2 and TRBJ1-2; tentative D call: TRBD1 (6 bases). CDR1 and CDR2 (germline): SGHTA, FQGNSA. The CDR3 loop spans 12 amino acids. The ends were cut back, 4 bases at V and 8 bases at J, with 11 bases in the middle. CDR3 loop: CASSSGTLGYTF. Here the CDR3 DNA reads TGTGCCAGCAGCTCAGGGACATTAGGCTACACCTTC.

This clonotype was recorded at least ten times. The chain joins TRBV30 to TRBJ2-5; 7 positions agree with TRBD1. The germline gives CDR1 GTSNPN, CDR2 SVGIG (reference sequence). CDR3 size: 15 residues. With 6 bases clipped from V and 1 base from J, the junction kept 11 bases outside the gene matches. In nucleotides, the CDR3 is TGTGCCTGCCAAAGACAGGGAGTGGCCCAAGAGACCCAGTACTTC. Translating gives CACQRQGVAQETQYF.

This chain uses TRBV29-1 with TRBJ1-2; 8 nucleotides match TRBD1. The length of the CDR3 is 12 residues. With 7 bases clipped from V and 7 bases from J, the junction kept 8 bases outside the gene matches. Germline V gene sequence: CDR1 SQVTM, CDR2 ANQGSEA. CDR3 in amino acids: CSAPDRGPGYTF. Here the CDR3 DNA reads TGCAGCGCCCCCGACAGGGGCCCTGGCTACACCTTC.

DNA of the CDR3: TGTGCTAGTGGTTTGTCGCCCCGAAGAGGGACCCAGTACTTC. Its translation: CASGLSPRRGTQYF. This chain links TRBV12-5 with TRBJ2-5; no definite D call. The length of the CDR3 is 14 residues. The V and J ends lost 2 bases and 7 bases respectively, with 14 bases between them. Germline CDR1 and CDR2: LGHNT and FRNRAP.

This clonotype was found many times. The chain employs TRBV28 and TRBJ1-3; unclear D gene. The germline CDR1 and CDR2 sequences are MDHEN and SYDVKM. Trimming removed 4 bases from V and 0 bases from J, with 19 bases in between. The CDR3 contains 18 residues. In nucleotides, the CDR3 is TGTGCCAGCAGTTGGGGTTCCCCTCGGGTGGTCTCTGGAAACACCATATATTTT. Translated, it gives CASSWGSPRVVSGNTIYF.

This clonotype was observed many times. The chain has TRBV2 and TRBJ2-5; maybe TRBD2 (6 bases). The CDR3 runs 17 residues. CDR1 and CDR2 (germline): SNHLY, FYNNEI. V gave up 6 bases and J gave up 1 base, with 21 bases separating them. This chain's CDR3 is CASRGASGIAVQETQYF. As DNA, the CDR3 is TGTGCCAGCAGAGGGGCCTCGGGCATAGCGGTCCAAGAGACCCAGTACTTC. The full variable domain, rest sourced from reference TRBV2 and TRBJ2-5, is EPEVTQTPSHQVTQMGQEVILRCVPISNHLYFYWYRQILGQKVEFLVSFYNNEISEKSEIFDDQFSVERPDGSNFTLKIRSTKLEDSAMYFCASRGASGIAVQETQYFGPGTRLLVL.

In this sample, this clonotype turned up a few times. V gene TRBV27 combines with J gene TRBJ2-1; 8 bases are shared with TRBD2. The junction had 6 bases not matched to a gene; V was cut back by 2 bases and J by 6 bases. CDR1 and CDR2 from the germline V gene are MNHEY and SMNVEV (reference sequence). This CDR3 is built from 15 residues. CDR3: CASSLKGLEGNEQFF. In DNA form, the CDR3 reads TGTGCCAGCAGTTTAAAGGGACTAGAGGGCAATGAGCAGTTCTTC.

Worth noting for this clonotype: This may arise from a read error, as a much more abundant clone is one base away. The rearrangement links TRBV30 to TRBJ2-7, with TRBD2 matching over 9 bases. Germline V CDR1 and CDR2: GTSNPN, SVGIG (reference sequence). The CDR3 loop spans 17 amino acids. The CDR3 loop reads CAWSVGVQLAGSCEQYF. CDR3 DNA: TGTGCCTGGAGTGTAGGAGTACAACTAGCGGGTTCCTGCGAGCAGTACTTC.

This clonotype was picked up a small number of times. The chain uses TRBV27 and TRBJ1-1; D is uncertain. There are 15 residues in the CDR3. Germline V gene data show CDR1 as MNHEY and CDR2 as SMNVEV (reference sequence). Trimming stripped 5 bases from V and 1 base from J, with 14 bases between. The CDR3 DNA follows: TGTGCCAGCAGTACCCGGGCCTCAGGGAACACTGAAGCTTTCTTT. It yields the protein CASSTRASGNTEAFF.

This clonotype has a count of ten or more. The chain has TRBV11-2 and TRBJ1-3; D not certain. This CDR3 spans 12 amino acids. CDR1 SGHAT and CDR2 FQNNGV come from the germline V gene. Trimming took off 5 bases at V and 8 bases at J, with 10 bases between the two ends. This chain's CDR3 is CASSPLMDTIYF. For the CDR3, the DNA is TGTGCCAGCAGCCCGTTAATGGACACCATATATTTT.

This clonotype appeared many times. CDR3 amino acids: CAGETPTEADQETQYF. The CDR3 DNA follows: TGTGCCGGAGAAACTCCGACAGAGGCGGATCAAGAGACCCAGTACTTC. V is TRBV7-6 and J is TRBJ2-5; D perhaps matches TRBD1 (5 bases). The length of the CDR3 is 16 residues. Germline CDR1 reads SGHVS; CDR2 reads FNYEAQ. With 11 bases removed from V and 2 bases from J, the gap between germline ends came to 24 bases. The full variable domain, its missing parts supplied by reference TRBV7-6 and TRBJ2-5, is GAGVSQSPRYKVTKRGQDVALRCDPISGHVSLYWYRQALGQGPEFLTYFNYEAQQDKSGLPNDRFSAERPEGSISTLTIQRTEQRDSAMYRCAGETPTEADQETQYFGPGTRLLVL.

In its sample, this clonotype was seen a few times. The germline gene is not matched at one end of the junction; a read error may be the cause. This chain joins TRBV6-2 or TRBV6-3 and TRBJ2-4; D may be TRBD2 (6 bases). Germline values: CDR1 MNHEY, CDR2 SVGEGT. The CDR3 has 15 amino acids. In nucleotides, the CDR3 is TGTGCCAGCACCCCAGGCGAACTAGCCAAAGACATTCAGTACTTC. It codes for CASTPGELAKDIQYF.

This clonotype appeared many times. This sequence joins TRBV7-9 and TRBJ1-6; D remains ambiguous. The V end was cut by 2 bases, the J end by 0 bases, with 14 bases between. The CDR3 spans 18 residues. CDR1 and CDR2 (germline): SEHNR, FQNEAQ (reference sequence). CDR3 amino acids: CASSLRRSGASYNSPLHF. Written as DNA, the CDR3 is TGTGCCAGCAGCTTAAGGAGAAGTGGCGCCTCCTATAATTCACCCCTCCACTTT.

This clonotype was seen at least ten times. The CDR3 protein is CASSPGDRGRRYEQYF. In nucleotides, the CDR3 is TGTGCCAGCAGCCCCGGGGACAGGGGGCGACGTTACGAGCAGTACTTC. J is TRBJ2-7 and V is TRBV7-9, with TRBD1 matching 12 bases. Germline trimming cut 5 bases from V and 4 bases from J; bases unmatched to any gene: 9. CDR3 length: 16 residues. Germline-derived CDR1 and CDR2 are SEHNR and FQNEAQ (reference sequence).

This clonotype came up many times. This chain uses TRBV6-5 with TRBJ2-7; TRBD2 is a possible D gene (6 bases). The V gene lost 2 bases and the J gene lost 6 bases, with 17 bases spanning the gap. This CDR3 has 15 residues. Germline CDR1 MNHEY, CDR2 SVGAGI. This CDR3 reads CASSYGALGTAEQYF. DNA of the CDR3: TGTGCCAGCAGTTACGGGGCATTAGGGACTGCCGAGCAGTACTTC.

This clonotype was counted only a few times. This chain links TRBV20-1 with TRBJ2-7; the match to TRBD2 covers 9 bases. The CDR3 loop spans 15 amino acids. Germline trimming cut 4 bases from V and 5 bases from J; bases unmatched to any gene: 12. Germline CDR1 DFQATT, CDR2 SNEGSKA (reference sequence). CDR3 sequence reads: CSAKWAGGSRNEQYF. The DNA of the CDR3 is TGCAGTGCTAAATGGGCGGGAGGGAGTCGGAACGAGCAGTACTTC.

J is TRBJ1-5 and V is TRBV20-1; no definite D call. The germline V gene encodes CDR1 DFQATT and CDR2 SNEGSKA (reference sequence). V lost 4 bases, J lost 2 bases, and 12 bases lay in between. This CDR3 is built from 14 residues. The CDR3 spells CSAKIGWGNQPQHF. CDR3 nucleotides: TGCAGTGCTAAGATCGGGTGGGGCAATCAGCCCCAGCATTTT.

This clonotype was detected ten times or more. The J gene is TRBJ2-1, the V gene TRBV6-1, with D unresolved. The CDR3 consists of 16 residues. The germline CDR1 and CDR2 sequences are MNHNS and SASEGT. The V and J ends lost 7 bases and 5 bases respectively, with 21 bases between them. The CDR3 DNA follows: TGTGCCAGCACCCCCTTTATGGGCTCCAATCACAATGAGCAGTTCTTC. Translated: CASTPFMGSNHNEQFF.

The sample holds a few counts of this clonotype. J is TRBJ1-6 and V is TRBV20-1, with D maybe TRBD1 (6 bases). CDR1 is DFQATT, CDR2 SNEGSKA, per germline (reference sequence). There are 18 residues in the CDR3. Trimming took off 1 base at V and 4 bases at J, with 20 bases between the two ends. The CDR3 DNA sequence: TGCAGTGCTAGAGGAGGCCTGGGGGGCGCTGAGTATAATTCACCCCTCCACTTT. Translation gives CSARGGLGGAEYNSPLHF.

Turning to this clonotype: A much larger clonotype is one base distant, so this may be a read error. The J gene is TRBJ1-1, the V gene TRBV7-8, with TRBD1 matching over 8 bases. The CDR3 sequence is 14 residues long. The germline V gene encodes CDR1 SGHVS and CDR2 FQNEAQ. V was clipped by 5 bases and J by 4 bases; unmatched bases: 6. Here the CDR3 DNA reads TGTGCCAGCAGCGTAAACAGGGGGAGCACTGAAGCTTTCTTT. Protein: CASSVNRGSTEAFF.

This clonotype was recorded once. The chain carries TRBV4-1 and TRBJ1-1; D is unclear. Trimming stripped 3 bases from V and 0 bases from J, with 14 bases between. CDR1 and CDR2 from the germline V gene are MGHRA and YSYEKL. The CDR3 runs 16 residues. The CDR3 loop is CASSHTSDGLNTEAFF. The CDR3 DNA is TGCGCCAGCAGCCATACCTCCGACGGATTGAACACTGAAGCTTTCTTT.